This T cell receptor beta chain came from a study of blood T cell repertoires in COVID-19. The V gene's germline CDR1 is MGHRA and CDR2 YSYEKL. The CDR3 loop spans 15 amino acids. Germline trimming cut 4 bases from V and 6 bases from J; bases unmatched to any gene: 5. The protocol was immunoSEQ multiplex PCR, while the TCRdb copy is restricted to in-frame clones and leaves out a portion. The sample lists a few hundred thousand clones; roughly nine tenths were seen once. The rearrangement joins TRBV4-1 to TRBJ1-5; 11 positions match TRBD1. This clonotype originated in a woman in her sixties who had recovered from COVID-19. The specimen sequenced was PBMCs or T cells enriched from blood (not recorded which). The CDR3 reads CASSPGQGASQPQHF. Here the CDR3 DNA reads TGCGCCAGCAGCCCTGGACAGGGGGCGAGTCAGCCCCAGCATTTT.